This note documents a single T cell receptor beta chain sequence. Its antigen is unknown. Samples underwent the assay at deep level. Only in-frame clones appear in the TCRdb table, and some are missing; sequencing was by immunoSEQ multiplex PCR. The sample holds around 980,000 clones, 75% to 80% seen once. This sample was taken from a study of shared clonotypes between healthy human individuals. Study-wide results and caveats: About 5% was the fraction of naive CD4 clonotypes found shared across several donors. Sequencing depth was expected to influence donor clonotype sharing. The study generally estimated greater richness for naive than memory subsets.

This CDR3 has 13 residues. This TCR came from a man aged 18 to 35 in good health. Some clones in this sample may be carry-over from other donors' samples. The sequencing input was memory CD4+ T cells from PBMCs. Subset given: CD45RA-negative fraction. The chain carries TRBV21-1 and TRBJ2-1; the D segment call TRBD2 is taken from the table without a DNA check. TRBV21-1 is given as a pseudogene. CDR3 sequence reads: CASAEGRADEQFF. CDR3 DNA sequence: TGTGCCAGCGCGGAGGGGAGGGCGGATGAGCAGTTCTTC.